A single sample is the source of the 20 T cell receptor beta chains below, sequenced in a study of blood T cell repertoires in COVID-19. Some clones are missing from TCRdb's copy, which holds only in-frame ones; the method was immunoSEQ multiplex PCR. The sample lists about 110,000 clones, roughly 71% occurring once. Material for sequencing was peripheral blood. These receptor sequences come from a man older than 75 with acute or convalescent COVID-19.

The chain links TRBV9 to TRBJ2-1; 9 positions agree with TRBD2. The CDR3 is 16 residues long. CDR1 SGDLS and CDR2 YYNGEE come from the germline V gene. V gave up 2 bases and J gave up 5 bases; unmatched junction bases: 8. CDR3 coding DNA: TGTGCCAGCAGCGTGAGCGGCGGGAGGGTTGACAATGAGCAGTTCTTC. Translating gives CASSVSGGRVDNEQFF.

A few counts support this clone. The rearrangement joins TRBV18 to TRBJ1-2; 7 bases align to TRBD1. Per germline, CDR1 KGHSH and CDR2 LQKENI. With 3 bases clipped from V and 4 bases from J, the junction kept 2 bases outside the gene matches. The CDR3 is made up of 13 amino acids. The CDR3 region has the DNA TGTGCCAGCTCACCGGACAGGACCTATGGCTACACCTTC. It codes for CASSPDRTYGYTF. Full variable domain (remainder filled in from reference TRBV18 and TRBJ1-2): NAGVMQNPRHLVRRRGQEARLRCSPMKGHSHVYWYRQLPEEGLKFMVYLQKENIIDESGMPKERFSAEFPKEGPSILRIQQVVRGDSAAYFCASSPDRTYGYTFGSGTRLTVV.

This chain links TRBV9 with TRBJ1-4; 9 bases fit TRBD1. Germline V gives CDR1 SGDLS, CDR2 YYNGEE. This CDR3 is 15 amino acids long. The J segment lost 4 bases and the V segment lost 4 bases, leaving 5 bases of the junction unmatched. This CDR3 reads CASSNRDRVNEKLFF. The CDR3 DNA is TGTGCCAGCAGCAACCGGGACAGGGTTAATGAAAAACTGTTTTTT.

The gene calls are TRBV5-4 and TRBJ2-3, with D maybe TRBD2 (7 bases). V lost 1 base to trimming and J lost 4 bases, with 16 bases between them. Germline loops: CDR1 SGHNT, CDR2 YYREEE (reference sequence). CDR3 length equals 16 residues. As DNA, the CDR3 is TGTGCCAGCAGCTTGCCCAGGGGAGGGAGCGCAGATACGCAGTATTTT. Its translation is CASSLPRGGSADTQYF.

The chain carries TRBV15 and TRBJ1-1; D gene ambiguous. V shed 5 bases and J shed 4 bases, with 20 bases lying between them. Looked up from germline, CDR1 is LNHNV and CDR2 is YYDKDF (reference sequence). The CDR3 sequence is 16 residues long. CDR3 DNA: TGTGCCACCAGCCCTCAATTGGAGGGAGGGATCACTGAAGCTTTCTTT. Translation: CATSPQLEGGITEAFF.

The chain joins TRBV19 to TRBJ2-2; a possible D gene is TRBD1 (6 bases). V was trimmed by 1 base and J by 5 bases, leaving 8 bases between them. The CDR3 extends over 14 amino acids. Germline CDR1 is LNHDA and CDR2 is SQIVND (reference sequence). As DNA, the CDR3 is TGTGCCAGTAGTATAGTCACAGGGACCGGGGAGCTGTTTTTT. The encoded protein is CASSIVTGTGELFF.

The CDR3 protein is CASSRIGGATEAFF. CDR3 nucleotide sequence: TGTGCCAGTAGTCGTATAGGGGGTGCAACTGAAGCTTTCTTT. The chain recombines TRBV19 with TRBJ1-1, with a possible D match to TRBD1 (6 bases). This CDR3 is built from 14 residues. Deletions cut 5 bases from V and 5 bases from J, with 15 bases between. Germline V CDR1 and CDR2: LNHDA, SQIVND (reference sequence).

Remarks on this clone: One end of the junction fails to match germline, which may point to a read error. V usage is TRBV10-3 and J usage is TRBJ2-6, with D possibly being TRBD2 (6 bases). The CDR3 runs 12 residues. CDR1 is ENHRY and CDR2 is SYGVKD in the germline V gene. Here the CDR3 DNA reads TGCGCGGGGAACTCTGGGGCCAACGTCCTGACTTTC. This translates into CAGNSGANVLTF.

This rearrangement joins TRBV30 to TRBJ2-1; tentative D call: TRBD2 (6 bases). The CDR3 contains 14 residues. Trimming removed 3 bases from V and 3 bases from J, with 12 bases in between. Germline values: CDR1 GTSNPN, CDR2 SVGIG (reference sequence). As DNA, the CDR3 is TGTGCCTGGAGACGGCGGGAACTCTACAATGAGCAGTTCTTC. Encoded protein: CAWRRRELYNEQFF.

The V gene is TRBV28, the J gene TRBJ1-4; no clear D. The CDR3 contains 12 residues. Trimming removed 4 bases from V and 7 bases from J, with 7 bases in between. Looked up from germline, CDR1 is MDHEN and CDR2 is SYDVKM. This CDR3 is CASSSRREKLFF. CDR3 coding DNA: TGTGCCAGCAGTTCTAGGCGTGAAAAACTGTTTTTT.

The chain couples TRBV19 to TRBJ2-1; 8 nucleotides agree with TRBD2. The CDR3 is 14 residues long. The junction had 6 bases not matched to a gene; V was cut back by 5 bases and J by 6 bases. Germline assignment: CDR1 LNHDA and CDR2 SQIVND (reference sequence). Written as DNA, the CDR3 is TGTGCCAGTAGTCCGGGAGGGGTCGGCAATGAGCAGTTCTTC. Translation: CASSPGGVGNEQFF.

V usage is TRBV6-5 and J usage is TRBJ1-1; unclear D gene. V dropped 9 bases and J dropped 3 bases, with 8 bases sitting between them. The length of the CDR3 is 11 residues. Germline V gene lookup returns CDR1 MNHEY and CDR2 SVGAGI. The CDR3 loop is CASTSYTEAFF. CDR3 nucleotides: TGTGCCAGTACAAGTTACACTGAAGCTTTCTTT.

CDR3 residues: CASSLRRSNYGYTF. The CDR3 DNA reads TGTGCCAGCAGTTTGAGAAGATCAAACTATGGCTACACCTTC. This chain links TRBV7-9 with TRBJ1-2; D not resolved. The CDR3 extends over 14 amino acids. The germline V gene encodes CDR1 SEHNR and CDR2 FQNEAQ (reference sequence). The V end was cut by 6 bases, the J end by 2 bases, with 13 bases between.

With regard to this clone: Other DNA sequences within the sample encode an identical CDR3. The gene calls are TRBV6-1 and TRBJ1-3; TRBD1 is a possible D gene (6 bases). The ends were cut back, 4 bases at V and 0 bases at J, with 13 bases in the middle. Germline CDR1 reads MNHNS; CDR2 reads SASEGT. The CDR3 consists of 16 residues. This CDR3 reads CASSAPGHLSGNTIYF. Written as DNA, the CDR3 is TGTGCCAGCAGTGCCCCGGGACACCTCTCTGGAAACACCATATATTTT.

There are a few counts of this clone. J is TRBJ2-3 and V is TRBV10-3; a possible D gene is TRBD2 (6 bases). This CDR3 is 16 amino acids long. V was pared by 3 bases and J by 2 bases, with 15 bases between. Germline-derived CDR1 and CDR2 are ENHRY and SYGVKD. CDR3 residues: CAISDPGTQLTDTQYF. The DNA for the CDR3 is TGTGCCATCAGTGACCCCGGGACTCAACTCACAGATACGCAGTATTTT.

The rearrangement uses TRBV28 and TRBJ1-1; no clear D gene. The CDR3 is made up of 11 amino acids. V dropped 8 bases and J dropped 5 bases, with 9 bases sitting between them. Germline-derived CDR1 and CDR2 are MDHEN and SYDVKM. The chain's CDR3 is CASLGRTEAFF. CDR3 bases: TGTGCCAGCCTGGGGAGGACTGAAGCTTTCTTT.

The chain carries TRBV15 and TRBJ2-5; D remains ambiguous. The CDR3 is 13 residues long. Germline-derived CDR1 and CDR2 are LNHNV and YYDKDF (reference sequence). V was clipped by 8 bases and J by 2 bases, with 12 bases between them. The CDR3 DNA follows: TGTGCCACCTCTCCTGGCAGACAAGAGACCCAGTACTTC. Translation gives CATSPGRQETQYF.

The chain employs TRBV7-9 and TRBJ2-3; D gene unclear. V was shortened by 0 bases and J by 4 bases, with 20 bases between the two germline ends. Per the germline V gene, CDR1 is SEHNR and CDR2 is FQNEAQ (reference sequence). This CDR3 spans 18 amino acids. The CDR3 nucleotides read TGTGCCAGCAGCTTAGCGTGGTGGTGGCGGATGGAATCAGATACGCAGTATTTT. Protein product: CASSLAWWWRMESDTQYF.

Turning to this clone: At one of its ends the junction is not consistent with the germline gene, which may arise from a read error. In DNA, the CDR3 is TGTGCCAGCAGTTTAGTCCGGGACAGGGAAGCTTTCTTT. It codes for CASSLVRDREAFF. The rearrangement links TRBV7-2 to TRBJ1-1; TRBD1 matches 8 bases. Germline CDR1 and CDR2: SGHTA and FQGNSA. This CDR3 contains 13 residues.

The rearrangement links TRBV27 to TRBJ2-1; 10 positions match TRBD2. The CDR3 runs 15 residues. Germline-derived CDR1 and CDR2 are MNHEY and SMNVEV (reference sequence). Losses at the gene ends were 8 bases for V and 1 base for J; bases not matched to a gene: 5. The CDR3 spells CASSSGSWSYNEQFF. The CDR3 bases are TGTGCCAGCTCTAGCGGGAGTTGGTCCTACAATGAGCAGTTCTTC.